The 11 T cell receptor beta chains in this list originate from one sample, sequenced in a study of glioma-infiltrating T cells. Amplification of TCR alpha and beta CDR3 regions from RNA used iRepertoire nested multiplex PCR. TCRdb fed the multiplex PCR reads into MiXCR, producing one record per CDR3 protein. The sample holds about 130,000 distinct CDR3 sequences, around 25% seen once. The specimen sequenced was glioma tissue, nonneoplastic brain tissue, or PBMCs (not recorded which). These receptors were collected from a human donor with low-grade glioma or glioblastoma, undergoing nonglioma brain surgery, or in good health (not recorded which).

This clonotype showed up just a few times. The chain is built from TRBV4-1 and TRBJ2-7, with 8 positions matching TRBD1. CDR3 length equals 19 residues. Germline lookup yields CDR1 MGHRA and CDR2 YSYEKL. Unmatched junction bases numbered 18, after V lost 2 bases and J lost 3 bases. The CDR3 here is CASSQLHRKQGGDFYEQYV. The DNA for the CDR3 is TGCGCCAGCAGCCAACTCCACCGAAAACAGGGGGGAGATTTCTACGAGCAGTACGTC.

This clonotype was seen a handful of times. The chain is built from TRBV5-1 and TRBJ2-5; no reliable D call. Trimming shortened V by 4 bases and J by 2 bases, and 12 bases separated the two germline ends. This CDR3 region has 14 residues. CDR1 and CDR2 (germline): SGHRS, YFSETQ. In DNA form, the CDR3 reads TGCGCCAGCAGCGTCGACAAAGGTCAAGAGACCCAGTACTTC. It codes for CASSVDKGQETQYF.

This clonotype was observed once. The chain has TRBV30 and TRBJ2-7; TRBD2 is a possible D gene (6 bases). V was shortened by 6 bases and J by 0 bases, with 18 bases between the two germline ends. The CDR3 is made up of 15 amino acids. Germline values: CDR1 GTSNPN, CDR2 SVGIG (reference sequence). CDR3 residues: CACNWGLGSSYEQYV. Here the CDR3 DNA reads TGTGCCTGCAACTGGGGACTGGGGAGCTCCTACGAGCAGTACGTC.

The J gene is TRBJ1-5, the V gene TRBV3-1; D not certain. The germline gives CDR1 LGHDT, CDR2 YNNKEL (reference sequence). The CDR3 extends over 14 amino acids. Trimming left V 4 bases short and J 4 bases short, with 11 bases between. The CDR3 DNA is TGTGCCAGCAGCCTTAAAGGTCGGAATCAGCCCCAGCATTTT. It encodes CASSLKGRNQPQHF.

The chain joins TRBV4-1 to TRBJ1-1; no definite D call. This CDR3 has 14 residues. Looked up from germline, CDR1 is MGHRA and CDR2 is YSYEKL. V was clipped by 1 base and J by 1 base, with 7 bases between them. The CDR3 nucleotides are TGCGCCAGCAGCCAAGTTTCCCAGAACACTGAAGCTTTCTTT. Its translation: CASSQVSQNTEAFF.

This clonotype was found a few times. This rearrangement joins TRBV7-2 to TRBJ2-3; possible D gene TRBD1, 6 bases. The CDR3 has 14 residues. The ends were cut back, 3 bases at V and 6 bases at J, with 13 bases in the middle. CDR1 SGHTA and CDR2 FQGNSA come from the germline V gene. The CDR3 loop reads CASSFVGARDTQYF. CDR3 DNA: TGTGCCAGCAGCTTTGTGGGGGCCAGGGATACGCAGTATTTT.

This clonotype was counted many times. The rearrangement links TRBV5-4 to TRBJ2-3; 8 bases are shared with TRBD2. This CDR3 contains 18 residues. Germline lookup yields CDR1 SGHNT and CDR2 YYREEE (reference sequence). V gave up 3 bases and J gave up 3 bases; unmatched junction bases: 15. CDR3 nucleotides: TGTGCCAGCAGCTGGGGCCTATACGACAGCGGGGGTACAGATACGCAGTATTTT. Translation: CASSWGLYDSGGTDTQYF. Using reference TRBV5-4 and TRBJ2-3 for the parts outside the CDR3, the full variable domain is ETGVTQSPTHLIKTRGQQVTLRCSSQSGHNTVSWYQQALGQGPQFIFQYYREEENGRGNFPPRFSGLQFPNYSSELNVNALELDDSALYLCASSWGLYDSGGTDTQYFGPGTRLTVL.

This clonotype was found many times. The genes are TRBV27 and TRBJ1-2, with 7 bases lining up with TRBD1. Germline V gene data show CDR1 as MNHEY and CDR2 as SMNVEV (reference sequence). Trimming removed 5 bases from V and 1 base from J; junction bases left unmatched: 1. There are 13 residues in the CDR3. The CDR3 nucleotides are TGTGCCAGCAGTCGACAGGGTAACTATGGCTACACCTTC. This codes for CASSRQGNYGYTF.

The chain employs TRBV5-1 and TRBJ1-5; 8 nucleotides line up with TRBD1. The CDR3 is 15 amino acids. V lost 4 bases to trimming and J lost 0 bases; unmatched junction nucleotides: 3. CDR1 is SGHRS and CDR2 is YFSETQ in the germline V gene. The CDR3 DNA follows: TGCGCCAGCAGCATGACAGGGGATAGCAATCAGCCCCAGCATTTT. Translation: CASSMTGDSNQPQHF. The entire variable domain, with the rest obtained from reference TRBV5-1 and TRBJ1-5, is as follows: KAGVTQTPRYLIKTRGQQVTLSCSPISGHRSVSWYQQTPGQGLQFLFEYFSETQRNKGNFPGRFSGRQFSNSRSEMNVSTLELGDSALYLCASSMTGDSNQPQHFGDGTRLSIL.

In regard to this clonotype: A much larger clonotype is one base distant, so this may be a read error. The chain combines TRBV27 with TRBJ2-3, with D perhaps assigned TRBD1 or TRBD2 (5 bases each). Germline CDR1 and CDR2: MNHEY and SMNVEV (reference sequence). This CDR3 is 16 amino acids long. V was pared by 9 bases and J by 4 bases, with 23 bases between. CDR3 amino acids: CARSNPGTRIPDTQYF. The CDR3 DNA follows: TGTGCCAGAAGTAACCCCGGGACCAGAATCCCAGATACGCAGTATTTT.

This clonotype was observed a few times. V usage is TRBV14 and J usage is TRBJ2-3; possibly TRBD1 for D (5 bases). From germline, CDR1 is SGHDN and CDR2 FVKESK. The CDR3 has 12 residues. Deletions cut 4 bases from V and 5 bases from J, with 7 bases between. The CDR3 DNA sequence: TGTGCCAGCAGCCTGACAGAAGATACGCAGTATTTT. Amino acids: CASSLTEDTQYF.